The 29 T cell receptor beta chains presented below share a single source sample, sequenced in a study of T-cell reconstitution after alpha-beta-depleted transplantation in children. Construction of the TCRbeta library involved unique molecular identifiers. TCRdb processed the PCR reads anew with MiXCR; each CDR3 protein has one entry. There are under 140,000 distinct CDR3 sequences in the sample; 10% to 13% occur only once, and approximately 7.6% lies in the top ten. Sequences were derived from PBMCs from the stem cell graft donor, sampled from the stem cell graft. The receptors here all came from a human donor who donated a stem cell graft to a child with acute lymphoblastic leukemia.

In this sample, this clonotype turned up many times. The chain links TRBV24-1 to TRBJ2-3, with 10 bases fitting TRBD2. J was trimmed by 3 bases and V by 4 bases; bases with no gene match: 6. This CDR3 is 16 amino acids long. The germline gives CDR1 KGHDR, CDR2 SFDVKD. The CDR3: CATSEPSGSVTDTQYF. As DNA, the CDR3 is TGTGCCACCAGTGAGCCTAGCGGGAGTGTAACAGATACGCAGTATTTT.

This rearrangement joins TRBV7-9 to TRBJ1-3; TRBD1 agrees at 7 bases. V lost 0 bases, J lost 0 bases, and 2 bases stayed unmatched. CDR1 is SEHNR and CDR2 is FQNEAQ in the germline V gene (reference sequence). The CDR3 length is 16 residues. CDR3: CASSLARDSSGNTIYF. The CDR3 DNA reads as TGTGCCAGCAGCTTAGCGCGGGACAGCTCTGGAAACACCATATATTTT.

This clonotype has ten or more counts. This rearrangement joins TRBV5-1 to TRBJ2-4, with a possible D match to TRBD1 (6 bases). V lost 5 bases, J lost 0 bases, and 15 bases lay in between. CDR1 and CDR2 from the germline V gene are SGHRS and YFSETQ. This CDR3 is 16 amino acids long. The CDR3 protein is CASRRGQTLAKNIQYF. Here the CDR3 DNA reads TGCGCCAGCAGAAGGGGACAAACGCTAGCCAAAAACATTCAGTACTTC.

A word on this clonotype: A much more abundant neighbour one base away suggests this may be a read error. The chain joins TRBV19 to TRBJ2-7; TRBD1 might be the D (6 bases). The V gene's germline CDR1 is LNHDA and CDR2 SQIVND (reference sequence). V gave up 0 bases and J gave up 2 bases, with 11 bases separating them. This CDR3 spans 15 amino acids. The CDR3 bases are TGTGCCAGTAGTATAGATGACAGGCGACCCTACGAGCAGTACTTC. It yields the protein CASSIDDRRPYEQYF.

This clonotype was counted many times. The genes are TRBV5-4 and TRBJ1-5, with D possibly matching TRBD1 (6 bases). The CDR3 is 19 amino acids. The ends were cut back, 0 bases at V and 3 bases at J, with 22 bases in the middle. Germline CDR1 and CDR2: SGHNT and YYREEE (reference sequence). This chain's CDR3 is CASSLGRQDGPWINQPQHF. The CDR3 DNA follows: TGTGCCAGCAGCTTGGGGAGACAGGATGGGCCCTGGATCAATCAGCCCCAGCATTTT.

This clonotype has a count of ten or more. The chain links TRBV10-3 to TRBJ2-2, with 7 bases matching TRBD1. Germline V gene data show CDR1 as ENHRY and CDR2 as SYGVKD. The CDR3 totals 14 residues. Trimming at V came to 4 bases and at J to 4 bases, leaving 3 bases not matched to a gene. The DNA of the CDR3 is TGTGCCATCAGTGGTACAGGGGTCACCGGGGAGCTGTTTTTT. Encoded protein: CAISGTGVTGELFF.

The table lists this clonotype with many counts. Written as DNA, the CDR3 is TGTGCCAGCAGCCGGGCGGGTCCAGGGGGCACGGACATTCAGTACTTC. Amino acid sequence: CASSRAGPGGTDIQYF. The chain couples TRBV21-1 to TRBJ2-4; the D segment call TRBD1 is taken from the table without a DNA check. TRBV21-1 is given as a pseudogene. The CDR3 is 16 amino acids.

At least ten counts were recorded for this clonotype. The chain has TRBV2 and TRBJ1-1; no clear D gene. This CDR3 is built from 11 residues. Germline V gene data show CDR1 as SNHLY and CDR2 as FYNNEI. The V and J ends lost 3 bases and 8 bases respectively, with 7 bases between them. The CDR3 loop reads CASSDFREAFF. In DNA form, the CDR3 reads TGTGCCAGCAGTGATTTCCGAGAAGCTTTCTTT.

There are many counts of this clonotype. The CDR3 here is CASSFVGQGGGYTF. The CDR3 region has the DNA TGTGCCAGCAGTTTTGTAGGGCAGGGAGGTGGCTACACCTTC. The V gene is TRBV12-3 or TRBV12-4, the J gene TRBJ1-2; tentative D call: TRBD1 (5 bases). The CDR3 is 14 residues long. Trimming stripped 3 bases from V and 7 bases from J, with 15 bases between.

This clonotype was seen ten or more times. This chain connects TRBV6-5 to TRBJ2-7; D remains unclear. The CDR3 is 14 amino acids. Germline V gene lookup returns CDR1 MNHEY and CDR2 SVGAGI. The V end was cut by 2 bases, the J end by 4 bases, with 12 bases between. Here the CDR3 reads CASSYGQSFYEQYF. CDR3 nucleotide sequence: TGTGCCAGCAGTTACGGGCAGAGCTTTTACGAGCAGTACTTC.

The chain employs TRBV5-1 and TRBJ1-4; 7 positions match TRBD1. The CDR3 is made up of 15 amino acids. The junction had 8 bases not matched to a gene; V was cut back by 2 bases and J by 7 bases. CDR1 and CDR2 from the germline V gene are SGHRS and YFSETQ. In DNA form, the CDR3 reads TGCGCCAGCAGCTTCAGACAGGGCAGGAGTGAAAAACTGTTTTTT. As protein: CASSFRQGRSEKLFF.

This clonotype was recorded at least ten times. The chain links TRBV7-2 to TRBJ1-6, with D unresolved. The V gene's germline CDR1 is SGHTA and CDR2 FQGNSA. This CDR3 has 15 residues. V lost 5 bases to trimming and J lost 10 bases, with 18 bases between them. CDR3 sequence (DNA): TGTGCCAGCAGCGGCCGGGATGGAGGTGGGTCACCCCTCCACTTT. It encodes CASSGRDGGGSPLHF.

The chain is built from TRBV4-2 and TRBJ2-1; TRBD2 aligns across 10 bases. Germline lookup yields CDR1 LGHNA and CDR2 YNFKEQ. CDR3 length: 18 amino acids. J gave up 3 bases and V 8 bases, and 16 bases lay outside the gene matches. CDR3 loop: CASGPLLLAGEVYNEQFF. DNA of the CDR3: TGTGCCAGCGGCCCCTTGCTCCTAGCGGGAGAGGTCTACAATGAGCAGTTCTTC.

Ten or more counts support this clonotype. The V call is TRBV30, the J call TRBJ1-2, with D perhaps TRBD1 (6 bases). Deletions cut 7 bases from V and 0 bases from J, with 9 bases between. The CDR3 covers 12 residues. Germline loops: CDR1 GTSNPN, CDR2 SVGIG (reference sequence). The CDR3 nucleotides are TGTGCCTTTACAGGGACTAACTATGGCTACACCTTC. Protein: CAFTGTNYGYTF.

This clonotype was seen repeatedly, ten times or more. The chain recombines TRBV19 with TRBJ2-1, with TRBD2 identical over 7 bases. CDR1 LNHDA and CDR2 SQIVND come from the germline V gene (reference sequence). V trimming: 9 bases; J trimming: 0 bases; junction bases outside the gene matches: 8. The CDR3 loop spans 15 amino acids. The CDR3 is CASTIGGSSYNEQFF. DNA of the CDR3: TGTGCCAGCACCATCGGCGGGAGCTCCTACAATGAGCAGTTCTTC.

This clonotype was detected ten times or more. This chain joins TRBV4-1 and TRBJ2-1; the D is unclear. The CDR3 covers 15 residues. The germline CDR1 and CDR2 sequences are MGHRA and YSYEKL. With 1 base removed from V and 6 bases from J, the gap between germline ends came to 13 bases. CDR3 region: CASSQVRDSANEQFF. The CDR3 DNA is TGCGCCAGCAGCCAAGTAAGGGATTCTGCCAATGAGCAGTTCTTC.

This clonotype occurred many times. This rearrangement joins TRBV6-5 to TRBJ1-4; D perhaps matches TRBD1 (5 bases). CDR3 length: 16 residues. The V gene's germline CDR1 is MNHEY and CDR2 SVGAGI. Trimming left V 6 bases short and J 8 bases short, with 22 bases between. The CDR3 is CASRSTVRDPVEKLFF. CDR3 nucleotide sequence: TGTGCCAGCAGGAGCACCGTCAGGGACCCGGTGGAAAAACTGTTTTTT.

J is TRBJ2-2 and V is TRBV6-1; D might be TRBD2 (5 bases). V lost 5 bases, J lost 4 bases, and 17 bases lay in between. This CDR3 has 16 amino acids. Germline CDR1 reads MNHNS; CDR2 reads SASEGT. The CDR3, as DNA: TGTGCCAGCAGTCCCAGACGGGGAACCGGCACCGGGGAGCTGTTTTTT. Protein sequence: CASSPRRGTGTGELFF.

This clonotype was found many times. CDR3 in DNA: TGTGCCAGCAGCTTAGTCGGGACAGATTATGGCTACACCTTC. Protein: CASSLVGTDYGYTF. The chain carries TRBV7-9 and TRBJ1-2; 7 nucleotides line up with TRBD1. The CDR3 contains 14 residues. The ends lost 1 base at V and 5 bases at J; junction bases unmatched: 4. Germline assignment: CDR1 SEHNR and CDR2 FQNEAQ (reference sequence). The full variable domain, rest sourced from reference TRBV7-9 and TRBJ1-2, is DTGVSQNPRHKITKRGQNVTFRCDPISEHNRLYWYRQTLGQGPEFLTYFQNEAQLEKSRLLSDRFSAERPKGSFSTLEIQRTEQGDSAMYLCASSLVGTDYGYTFGSGTRLTVV.

The sample holds many counts of this clonotype. The rearrangement joins TRBV11-2 to TRBJ2-2; 8 bases map to TRBD2. V lost 2 bases, J lost 2 bases, and 1 base stayed unmatched. Germline V gene sequence: CDR1 SGHAT, CDR2 FQNNGV. The CDR3 covers 15 residues. As DNA, the CDR3 is TGTGCCAGCAGCTTACTAGCGGGTAACACCGGGGAGCTGTTTTTT. It encodes CASSLLAGNTGELFF.

This clonotype appeared many times. This chain links TRBV12-3 or TRBV12-4 with TRBJ2-7; D is uncertain. Deletions cut 3 bases from V and 6 bases from J, with 15 bases between. The CDR3 totals 14 residues. In nucleotides, the CDR3 is TGTGCCAGCAGTTTTCAGGCAGGCAAAACCGAGCAGTACTTC. This translates into CASSFQAGKTEQYF.

This clonotype appeared many times. The chain recombines TRBV9 with TRBJ2-2; a possible D gene is TRBD2 (6 bases). There are 16 residues in the CDR3. V was cut by 0 bases and J by 5 bases, with 14 bases left in between. Germline lookup yields CDR1 SGDLS and CDR2 YYNGEE. In nucleotides, the CDR3 is TGTGCCAGCAGCGTAGACCGGAGGGGAACAACCGGGGAGCTGTTTTTT. It yields the protein CASSVDRRGTTGELFF.

This clonotype was detected many times. The rearrangement joins TRBV3-1 to TRBJ2-3, with no clear D. Trimming left V 5 bases short and J 5 bases short, with 17 bases between. Germline V gives CDR1 LGHDT, CDR2 YNNKEL (reference sequence). CDR3 length: 15 amino acids. CDR3 residues: CASSTRLPARDTQYF. The CDR3 region has the DNA TGTGCCAGCAGCACCCGACTGCCCGCCCGAGATACGCAGTATTTT.

This clonotype was seen at least ten times. V gene TRBV20-1 combines with J gene TRBJ2-5; unclear D gene. Germline loops: CDR1 DFQATT, CDR2 SNEGSKA (reference sequence). Trimming shortened V by 6 bases and J by 2 bases, and 19 bases separated the two germline ends. This CDR3 contains 15 residues. In DNA, the CDR3 is TGCAGTGCCTACAACTCTCTAGGCAGACAAGAGACCCAGTACTTC. Translated, it gives CSAYNSLGRQETQYF.

This clonotype was observed many times. The rearrangement links TRBV30 to TRBJ2-6; 10 bases agree with TRBD1. Germline V gene data show CDR1 as GTSNPN and CDR2 as SVGIG (reference sequence). The CDR3 length is 17 residues. V lost 5 bases to trimming and J lost 0 bases; unmatched junction nucleotides: 7. This chain's CDR3 is CAWSTRTGGSGANVLTF. CDR3 nucleotides: TGTGCCTGGTCTACCCGGACAGGGGGCTCTGGGGCCAACGTCCTGACTTTC. Combining the CDR3 with reference TRBV30 and TRBJ2-6 gives the whole variable domain SQTIHQWPATLVQPVGSPLSLECTVEGTSNPNLYWYRQAAGRGLQLLFYSVGIGQISSEVPQNLSASRPQDRQFILSSKKLLLSDSGFYLCAWSTRTGGSGANVLTFGAGSRLTVL.

At least ten counts were recorded for this clonotype. The CDR3 loop reads CASSQDPAPGELFF. The CDR3 DNA reads TGCGCCAGCAGCCAAGATCCGGCCCCCGGGGAGCTGTTTTTT. This chain joins TRBV4-3 and TRBJ2-2; D uncertain. The V end was cut by 0 bases, the J end by 6 bases, with 8 bases between. Germline values: CDR1 LGHNA, CDR2 YSLEER. This CDR3 region has 14 residues.

V is TRBV7-3 and J is TRBJ2-1; D is unclear. The CDR3 covers 16 residues. Trimming pared 2 bases from V and 0 bases from J, leaving 11 bases between. The germline gives CDR1 SGHTA, CDR2 FQGTGA. The chain's CDR3 is CASSLLSTVSYNEQFF. The CDR3 region has the DNA TGTGCCAGCAGCTTATTGTCAACTGTCTCCTACAATGAGCAGTTCTTC.

This clonotype was seen at least ten times. The chain recombines TRBV7-9 with TRBJ2-2; unclear D gene. Trimming removed 5 bases from V and 5 bases from J, with 9 bases in between. This CDR3 is built from 13 residues. Germline CDR1 SEHNR, CDR2 FQNEAQ (reference sequence). CDR3 nucleotides: TGTGCCAGCAGCCCAGACCGTACCGGGGAGCTGTTTTTT. It encodes CASSPDRTGELFF.

Remarks on this clonotype: Possible read error: a much larger clone is one base away. The rearrangement uses TRBV7-2 and TRBJ1-1; D not resolved. In germline, CDR1 is SGHTA, CDR2 FQGNSA. This CDR3 spans 12 amino acids. The CDR3 loop is CSSSLTGSEAFF. In nucleotides, the CDR3 is TGTTCCAGCAGCCTGACTGGCAGTGAAGCTTTCTTT.